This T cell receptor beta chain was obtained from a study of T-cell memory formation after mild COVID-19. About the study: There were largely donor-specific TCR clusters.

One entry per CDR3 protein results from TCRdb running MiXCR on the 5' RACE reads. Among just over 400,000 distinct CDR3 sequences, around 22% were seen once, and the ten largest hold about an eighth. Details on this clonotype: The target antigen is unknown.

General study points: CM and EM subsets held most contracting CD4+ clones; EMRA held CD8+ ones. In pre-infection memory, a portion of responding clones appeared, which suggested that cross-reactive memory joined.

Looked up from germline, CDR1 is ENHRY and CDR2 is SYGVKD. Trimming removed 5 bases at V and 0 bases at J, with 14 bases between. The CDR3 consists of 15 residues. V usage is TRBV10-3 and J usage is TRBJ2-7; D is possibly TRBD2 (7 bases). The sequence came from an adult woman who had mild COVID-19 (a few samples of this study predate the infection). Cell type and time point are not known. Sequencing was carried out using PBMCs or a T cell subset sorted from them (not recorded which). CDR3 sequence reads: CAISRPGGFSYEQYF. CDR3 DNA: TGTGCCATCAGTCGTCCGGGGGGCTTCTCCTACGAGCAGTACTTC.